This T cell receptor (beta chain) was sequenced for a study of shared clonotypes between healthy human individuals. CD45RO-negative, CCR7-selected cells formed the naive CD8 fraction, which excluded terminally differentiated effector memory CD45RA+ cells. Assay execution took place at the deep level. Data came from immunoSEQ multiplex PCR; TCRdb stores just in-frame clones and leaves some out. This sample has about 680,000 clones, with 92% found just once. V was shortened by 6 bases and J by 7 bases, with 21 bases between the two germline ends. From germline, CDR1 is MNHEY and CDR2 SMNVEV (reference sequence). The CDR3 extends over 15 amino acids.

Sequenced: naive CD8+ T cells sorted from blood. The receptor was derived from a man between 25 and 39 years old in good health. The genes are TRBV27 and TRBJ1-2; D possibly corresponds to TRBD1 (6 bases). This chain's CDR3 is CASSPGGGGYLGYTF. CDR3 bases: TGTGCCAGCAGCCCGGGGGGGGGCGGATATCTTGGCTACACCTTC.